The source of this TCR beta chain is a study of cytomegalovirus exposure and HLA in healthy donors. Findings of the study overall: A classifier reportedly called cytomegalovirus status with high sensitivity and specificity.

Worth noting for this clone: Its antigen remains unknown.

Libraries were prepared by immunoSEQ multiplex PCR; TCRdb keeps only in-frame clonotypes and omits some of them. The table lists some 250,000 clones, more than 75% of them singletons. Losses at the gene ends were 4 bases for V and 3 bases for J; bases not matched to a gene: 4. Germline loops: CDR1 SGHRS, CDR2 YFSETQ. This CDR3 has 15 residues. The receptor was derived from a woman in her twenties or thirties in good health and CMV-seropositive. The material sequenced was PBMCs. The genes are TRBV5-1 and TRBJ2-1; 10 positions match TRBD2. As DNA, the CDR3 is TGCGCCAGCAGCATGGGGACTAGCGACTACAATGAGCAGTTCTTC. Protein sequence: CASSMGTSDYNEQFF. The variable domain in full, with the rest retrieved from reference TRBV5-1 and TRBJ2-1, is KAGVTQTPRYLIKTRGQQVTLSCSPISGHRSVSWYQQTPGQGLQFLFEYFSETQRNKGNFPGRFSGRQFSNSRSEMNVSTLELGDSALYLCASSMGTSDYNEQFFGPGTRLTVL.